The clone carrying this T cell receptor beta chain was counted ten times or more. This sample is drawn from a study of human T cells and chemical hapten exposure. TCRdb reanalysed the RACE reads using MiXCR and keeps one entry per CDR3 protein. Here the sample spans approximately 350,000 distinct CDR3 sequences, about 6.3% being singletons. The time point here: patch test 2, 6 weeks after DPC sensitization. The treatment was: therapeutic diphenylcyclopropenone sensitization with weekly scalp DPC. The germline V gene has CDR1 SQVTM and CDR2 ANQGSEA. With V trimmed by 7 bases and J by 7 bases, 13 bases remained unmatched. CDR3 length equals 14 residues.

The genes are TRBV29-1 and TRBJ2-3; 8 bases are shared with TRBD2. Here the sequenced sample was whole blood, taken in connection with sensitization to the hapten diphenylcyclopropenone (DPC). The clonotype originates from a woman aged 18-29 years with alopecia areata. Some clones in this sample may be carry-over from other donors' samples. The CDR3, as DNA: TGCAGCGGCGGGGCAGCGGGGGCCGCGAATACGCAGTATTTT. This sequence encodes CSGGAAGAANTQYF.